This is a list of T cell receptor beta chains from one sample in a study of T cells in Graves' hyperthyroidism and ophthalmopathy. TCRdb analysed the multiplex PCR reads with MiXCR anew, one entry per CDR3 protein. The data contain some 690,000 distinct CDR3 sequences, approximately 15% of them singletons. Sequencing was done on a sample of blood. Receptor source: a man aged 45 to 65 with Graves' hyperthyroidism. Each CDR3 is given with its conserved first and last residue. A D gene is named only where the DNA matches it firmly. Clone size appears in some rows only: once, few, many, or a class for an expanded clone.

size,V,D,J,CDR3,DNA
NA,TRBV7-9,NA,TRBJ2-5,CASSSNSGFETQYF,TGTGCCAGCAGCTCCAATTCAGGGTTCGAGACCCAGTACTTC
NA,TRBV18,NA,TRBJ2-7,CASSPSLGPRISYEQYF,TGTGCCAGCTCACCGTCATTGGGGCCGAGGATTTCCTACGAGCAGTACTTC
many,TRBV7-3,TRBD2,TRBJ2-3,CASSSGTSAGTDTQYF,TGTGCCAGCAGCTCCGGGACTAGCGCGGGCACAGATACGCAGTATTTT
NA,TRBV6-2/TRBV6-3,NA,TRBJ1-5,CASDRLWNQPQHF,TGTGCCAGCGACAGACTGTGGAATCAGCCCCAGCATTTT
few,TRBV9,TRBD2,TRBJ2-7,CASNPSGGGVEEQYF,TGTGCCAGCAACCCCTCGGGGGGAGGGGTGGAGGAGCAGTACTTC
many,TRBV10-1,TRBD2,TRBJ2-7,CASSHDLSGSFEQYF,TGCGCCAGCAGCCACGACCTTAGCGGGAGCTTCGAGCAGTACTTC
NA,TRBV6-9,TRBD1,TRBJ1-2,CASSYFRQGGGYTF,TGTGCCAGCAGTTACTTCAGACAGGGAGGGGGCTACACCTTC
NA,TRBV5-1,NA,TRBJ2-6,CASSVGLPSGANVLTF,TGCGCCAGCAGCGTGGGACTGCCCTCTGGGGCCAACGTCCTGACTTTC
NA,TRBV7-9,TRBD1,TRBJ2-5,CASSHRGTQETQYF,TGTGCCAGCAGCCACAGGGGTACCCAAGAGACCCAGTACTTC
few,TRBV27,NA,TRBJ1-5,CASSLSSRNQPQHF,TGTGCCAGCAGTTTAAGCTCACGAAATCAGCCCCAGCATTTT
many,TRBV5-1,NA,TRBJ1-6,CASSLYTGSTSPLHF,TGCGCCAGCAGCTTGTACACAGGGAGTACCTCACCCCTCCACTTT
many,TRBV11-1,NA,TRBJ2-4,CASSRISGNIQYF,TGTGCCAGCAGCCGCATAAGCGGAAACATTCAGTACTTC
many,TRBV10-3,TRBD1,TRBJ2-1,CAISATGNEQFF,TGTGCCATCAGTGCGACAGGGAATGAGCAGTTCTTC
many,TRBV29-1,NA,TRBJ2-4,CSVEKGNGKNIQYF,TGCAGCGTTGAAAAGGGGAACGGCAAAAACATTCAGTACTTC
NA,TRBV11-3,TRBD2,TRBJ2-3,CASSLGTTSGRTDTQYF,TGTGCCAGCAGCTTAGGTACGACTAGCGGGAGAACAGATACGCAGTATTTT
few,TRBV27,TRBD1,TRBJ1-2,CASSLTRGTAIYGYTF,TGTGCCAGCAGCCTTACGCGCGGGACAGCGATCTATGGCTACACCTTC
NA,TRBV28,NA,TRBJ1-2,CASSTVGYGYTF,TGTGCCAGTTCGACGGTCGGCTATGGCTACACCTTC
many,TRBV6-1,NA,TRBJ1-1,CATHGVTEAFF,TGTGCCACCCACGGGGTTACTGAAGCTTTCTTT
few,TRBV5-1,NA,TRBJ2-7,CASSTPSGPYEQYF,TGCGCCAGCAGCACCCCCAGCGGACCCTACGAGCAGTACTTC
NA,TRBV19,TRBD1,TRBJ1-1,CASSIPTGIVTEAFF,TGTGCCAGTAGTATCCCGACAGGGATCGTAACTGAAGCTTTCTTT
many,TRBV2,NA,TRBJ2-1,CASSEMVGGNEQFF,TGTGCCAGCAGTGAAATGGTGGGTGGCAATGAGCAGTTCTTC
NA,TRBV30,NA,TRBJ2-7,CAWRTSSYEQYF,TGTGCCTGGAGGACAAGCTCCTACGAGCAGTACTTC
once,TRBV4-3,NA,TRBJ1-1,CASSQSWGNTEAFF,TGCGCCAGCAGCCAGTCCTGGGGGAACACTGAAGCTTTCTTT
few,TRBV30,TRBD2,TRBJ2-2,CAWMAGDMTGELFF,TGTGCCTGGATGGCGGGAGATATGACCGGGGAGCTGTTTTTT
many,TRBV12-3/TRBV12-4,TRBD1,TRBJ1-2,CASSLRGQGLNYGYTF,TGTGCCAGCAGTTTAAGGGGACAGGGGCTTAACTATGGCTACACCTTC
few,TRBV5-1,TRBD2,TRBJ2-2,CASSLGLAGGGELFF,TGCGCCAGCAGCCTCGGACTAGCGGGAGGGGGGGAGCTGTTTTTT
few,TRBV4-3,TRBD2,TRBJ2-5,CASSRKSSRGGQETQYF,TGCGCCAGCAGCCGGAAGAGCTCCCGGGGGGGACAAGAGACCCAGTACTTC
many,TRBV28,NA,TRBJ1-5,CASRTDGHQPQHF,TGTGCCAGCAGGACAGATGGGCATCAGCCCCAGCATTTT
few,TRBV20-1,TRBD1,TRBJ1-2,CSARSLLRTGGGYGYTF,TGCAGTGCTAGGAGTCTGCTACGGACAGGGGGTGGATATGGCTACACCTTC
NA,TRBV15,NA,TRBJ1-2,CATREGNYGYTF,TGTGCCACCAGGGAAGGGAACTATGGCTACACCTTC
many,TRBV7-2,TRBD1,TRBJ1-5,CASSPRQGGQPQHF,TGTGCCAGCAGCCCAAGACAGGGGGGCCAGCCCCAGCATTTT
many,TRBV7-8,TRBD1,TRBJ2-2,CASSLETGSGELFF,TGTGCCAGCAGCTTAGAGACAGGGTCCGGGGAGCTGTTTTTT